Shown below are 21 T cell receptor beta chains from a single sample sequenced in a study of blood T cells in healthy people across ages. Primers used in a second PCR of about 6 to 11 cycles were a sample-barcoded 5' primer and a J-beta primer mix. TCRdb itself ran the 5' RACE reads through MiXCR, one entry per CDR3 protein. The table records fewer than 750,000 distinct CDR3 sequences, around 50% of them present only once. The sample was blood. All receptors derive from a man aged 80 or over in good health.

This chain uses TRBV12-3 or TRBV12-4 with TRBJ2-1; TRBD1 agrees at 7 bases. The CDR3 is 12 amino acids. V shed 6 bases, J shed 10 bases, and the junction held 6 bases outside the gene matches. The CDR3 nucleotides read TGTGCCAGCAGGATGACAGGGTACGAGCAGTTCTTC. Translation gives CASRMTGYEQFF.

A note on this clonotype: It may be a read error: a sequence one base away is much more abundant. The genes are TRBV4-3 and TRBJ2-3, with 14 positions matching TRBD2. The CDR3 is 17 residues long. In germline, CDR1 is LGHNA, CDR2 YSLEER. V was clipped by 6 bases and J by 2 bases; unmatched bases: 7. This chain's CDR3 is CASRSGLAGAFTDTQYF. As DNA, the CDR3 is TGCGCCAGCAGGTCGGGACTAGCGGGGGCCTTCACAGATACGCAGTATTTT.

This clonotype has just a few counts. For the CDR3, the DNA is TGCAGCGCTCAAACAGGGTCTGGCTCTAGGGAGACCCAGTACTTC. Protein product: CSAQTGSGSRETQYF. This rearrangement joins TRBV29-1 to TRBJ2-5; a possible D gene is TRBD1 (6 bases). The CDR3 runs to 15 residues. The germline V and J ends were trimmed by 7 bases and 5 bases, with 23 bases remaining between them. The germline gives CDR1 SQVTM, CDR2 ANQGSEA.

The chain uses TRBV18 and TRBJ1-6, with D uncertain. Germline V gene lookup returns CDR1 KGHSH and CDR2 LQKENI. The CDR3 is 14 residues long. Deletions cut 6 bases from V and 4 bases from J, with 10 bases between. CDR3 DNA: TGTGCCAGCTCGCTCGGGAGTTATAATTCACCCCTCCACTTT. It encodes CASSLGSYNSPLHF. The variable domain in full, completed from reference TRBV18 and TRBJ1-6, reads NAGVMQNPRHLVRRRGQEARLRCSPMKGHSHVYWYRQLPEEGLKFMVYLQKENIIDESGMPKERFSAEFPKEGPSILRIQQVVRGDSAAYFCASSLGSYNSPLHFGNGTRLTVT.

In its sample, this clonotype was seen a few times. The chain uses TRBV5-1 and TRBJ2-1; 8 positions agree with TRBD2. The CDR3 length is 14 residues. CDR1 and CDR2 from the germline V gene are SGHRS and YFSETQ. J gave up 5 bases and V 1 base, and 2 bases lay outside the gene matches. CDR3 residues: CASSLRAGDNEQFF. The CDR3 nucleotides read TGCGCCAGCAGCTTGCGAGCGGGGGACAATGAGCAGTTCTTC.

The chain is built from TRBV3-1 and TRBJ2-7, with 7 bases fitting TRBD1. This CDR3 is 13 amino acids long. Germline CDR1 reads LGHDT; CDR2 reads YNNKEL (reference sequence). This chain's CDR3 is CVGSRWDSAEQYF. The DNA for the CDR3 is TGTGTCGGCAGCCGATGGGACAGCGCCGAGCAGTACTTC.

The chain couples TRBV24-1 to TRBJ2-1; the match to TRBD2 covers 9 bases. The trim removed 4 bases at V and 4 bases at J, leaving 4 bases unmatched. There are 15 residues in the CDR3. The germline V gene encodes CDR1 KGHDR and CDR2 SFDVKD. The CDR3 sequence: CATSEKRGDYNEQFF. In nucleotides, the CDR3 is TGTGCCACCAGTGAAAAGCGGGGGGATTACAATGAGCAGTTCTTC.

The chain carries TRBV7-2 and TRBJ1-6, with 7 bases matching TRBD1. In germline, CDR1 is SGHTA, CDR2 FQGNSA. CDR3 size: 15 residues. V lost 6 bases to trimming and J lost 7 bases; unmatched junction nucleotides: 9. The CDR3 DNA is TGTGCCAGCAGACCACCGGGACAGAAGAATTCACCCCTCCACTTT. Translating it yields CASRPPGQKNSPLHF.

The V gene is TRBV15, the J gene TRBJ2-5; D may be TRBD2 (5 bases). The V end was cut by 4 bases, the J end by 5 bases, with 20 bases between. The CDR3 spans 16 residues. CDR1 and CDR2 from the germline V gene are LNHNV and YYDKDF (reference sequence). CDR3 protein: CATSNPGSYVGETQYF. As DNA, the CDR3 is TGTGCCACCAGCAACCCGGGATCCTATGTCGGGGAGACCCAGTACTTC.

The chain joins TRBV10-3 to TRBJ1-2, with 7 bases identical to TRBD1. The CDR3 is 14 amino acids. Germline trimming cut 7 bases from V and 2 bases from J; bases unmatched to any gene: 7. Germline CDR1 and CDR2: ENHRY and SYGVKD. CDR3 bases: TGTGCCATCAACCGACAGGGTCTGAACTATGGCTACACCTTC. Its protein is CAINRQGLNYGYTF.

This clonotype was observed a few times. The rearrangement uses TRBV5-1 and TRBJ1-2; 9 nucleotides match TRBD1. Germline V lookup: CDR1 SGHRS, CDR2 YFSETQ. This CDR3 comprises 15 residues. The V segment lost 6 bases and the J segment 2 bases; nucleotides outside the gene matches: 8. CDR3: CASTRTGAENYGYTF. The CDR3 DNA sequence: TGCGCCAGCACCCGGACAGGGGCCGAAAACTATGGCTACACCTTC.

The rearrangement links TRBV29-1 to TRBJ1-1; D is undetermined. Germline V gene sequence: CDR1 SQVTM, CDR2 ANQGSEA. The germline V and J ends were trimmed by 6 bases and 3 bases, with 14 bases remaining between them. The CDR3 extends over 13 amino acids. The CDR3 is CSVREVVYTEAFF. CDR3 nucleotides: TGCAGCGTACGGGAGGTGGTATACACTGAAGCTTTCTTT.

This clonotype was observed a handful of times. The V gene is TRBV3-1, the J gene TRBJ2-1, with 16 bases identical to TRBD2. With V trimmed by 6 bases and J by 4 bases, 6 bases remained unmatched. The CDR3 extends over 17 amino acids. Looked up from germline, CDR1 is LGHDT and CDR2 is YNNKEL (reference sequence). The CDR3 DNA sequence: TGTGCCAGCAGGGGGACTAGCGGGAGGGCCCGGTACAATGAGCAGTTCTTC. Amino acid sequence: CASRGTSGRARYNEQFF.

The chain has TRBV20-1 and TRBJ2-4; D uncertain. The DNA end favors TRBJ2-7, so the J call may be wrong. Germline V gene data show CDR1 as DFQATT and CDR2 as SNEGSKA (reference sequence). The CDR3 contains 14 residues. CDR3 sequence: CSAVDALGSYEQYF. In nucleotides, the CDR3 is TGCAGTGCCGTGGACGCACTGGGCTCCTACGAGCAGTACTTC.

This chain links TRBV20-1 with TRBJ2-2; D perhaps matches TRBD1 (5 bases). Germline values: CDR1 DFQATT, CDR2 SNEGSKA (reference sequence). The CDR3 consists of 14 residues. V lost 4 bases and J 6 bases, leaving 15 bases between the germline ends. The CDR3 region has the DNA TGCAGTGCTAAGCTGGACACCTGGGCCGGGGAGCTGTTTTTT. Protein product: CSAKLDTWAGELFF.

This clonotype showed up just once. The chain links TRBV2 to TRBJ1-4; unclear D gene. CDR3 size: 14 residues. Germline V gene data show CDR1 as SNHLY and CDR2 as FYNNEI. Trimming stripped 6 bases from V and 0 bases from J, with 8 bases between. Written as DNA, the CDR3 is TGTGCCAGCAGAATAGGTGCAACTAATGAAAAACTGTTTTTT. This codes for CASRIGATNEKLFF. Variable domain in full (rest from reference TRBV2 and TRBJ1-4): EPEVTQTPSHQVTQMGQEVILRCVPISNHLYFYWYRQILGQKVEFLVSFYNNEISEKSEIFDDQFSVERPDGSNFTLKIRSTKLEDSAMYFCASRIGATNEKLFFGSGTQLSVL.

The chain recombines TRBV29-1 with TRBJ1-2; D is possibly TRBD1 (5 bases). The V gene lost 3 bases and the J gene lost 5 bases, with 7 bases spanning the gap. There are 11 residues in the CDR3. The germline CDR1 and CDR2 sequences are SQVTM and ANQGSEA. The CDR3 DNA reads TGCAGCGTTGAGTCAGGGTATGGCTACACCTTC. This encodes CSVESGYGYTF.

Only a few counts were recorded for this clonotype. The V gene is TRBV20-1, the J gene TRBJ2-3; TRBD2 is a possible D gene (5 bases). Germline V CDR1 and CDR2: DFQATT, SNEGSKA (reference sequence). Between the trimmed V and J ends, which lost 5 bases and 6 bases, there was a span of 15 bases. CDR3 length equals 13 residues. The CDR3 is CSALATTDDTQYF. The CDR3 DNA follows: TGCAGTGCTTTAGCGACCACGGACGATACGCAGTATTTT.

This clonotype was seen more than once but under ten times. This chain joins TRBV4-3 and TRBJ1-6, with 7 bases that match TRBD1. The CDR3 spans 15 residues. Germline CDR1 reads LGHNA; CDR2 reads YSLEER. V dropped 0 bases and J dropped 9; count of bases not matched to a gene: 5. The CDR3 protein is CASSQDRGESSPLHF. CDR3 DNA: TGCGCCAGCAGCCAAGACAGGGGGGAGAGTTCACCCCTCCACTTT.

The chain joins TRBV29-1 to TRBJ2-1; D is unclear. Germline assignment: CDR1 SQVTM and CDR2 ANQGSEA. The CDR3 consists of 14 residues. The germline V and J ends were trimmed by 6 bases and 0 bases, with 12 bases remaining between them. CDR3 loop: CSVAPQSSYNEQFF. The CDR3 coding sequence is TGCAGCGTCGCCCCTCAGAGCTCCTACAATGAGCAGTTCTTC.

V usage is TRBV4-2 and J usage is TRBJ2-5; 9 bases are a match to TRBD2. There are 15 residues in the CDR3. Trimming at V came to 4 bases and at J to 9 bases, leaving 12 bases not matched to a gene. CDR1 and CDR2 (germline): LGHNA, YNFKEQ. CDR3 loop: CASSLEGLAGEAQYF. The CDR3 nucleotides read TGTGCCAGCAGCCTGGAGGGACTAGCCGGTGAGGCCCAGTACTTC.